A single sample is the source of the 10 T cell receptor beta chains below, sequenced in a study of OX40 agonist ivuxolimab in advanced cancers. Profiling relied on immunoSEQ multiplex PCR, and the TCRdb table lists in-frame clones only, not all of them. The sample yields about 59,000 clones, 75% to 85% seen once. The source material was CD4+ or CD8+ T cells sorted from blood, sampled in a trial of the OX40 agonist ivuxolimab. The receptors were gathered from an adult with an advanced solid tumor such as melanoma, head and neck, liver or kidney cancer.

The CDR3 nucleotides are TGTGCCAGCAGTTTAAAGGGAGGGGCGACAAACTATGGCTACACCTTC. Translated: CASSLKGGATNYGYTF. This sequence joins TRBV27 and TRBJ1-2, with D possibly matching TRBD1 (5 bases). V lost 2 bases, J lost 2 bases, and 15 bases lay in between. The CDR3 runs 16 residues. Germline CDR1 and CDR2: MNHEY and SMNVEV (reference sequence).

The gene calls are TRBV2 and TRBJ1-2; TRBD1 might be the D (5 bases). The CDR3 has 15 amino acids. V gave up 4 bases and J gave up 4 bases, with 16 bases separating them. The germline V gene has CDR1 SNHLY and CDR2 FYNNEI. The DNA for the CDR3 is TGTGCCAGCAGTGGCCAGGGTGAACCCCTCTATGGCTACACCTTC. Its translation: CASSGQGEPLYGYTF.

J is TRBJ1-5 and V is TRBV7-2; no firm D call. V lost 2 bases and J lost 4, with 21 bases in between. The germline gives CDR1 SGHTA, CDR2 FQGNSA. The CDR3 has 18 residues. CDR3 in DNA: TGTGCCAGCAGCTTAAATTCGGCTGTCGGTGTAGGTAATCAGCCCCAGCATTTT. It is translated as CASSLNSAVGVGNQPQHF.

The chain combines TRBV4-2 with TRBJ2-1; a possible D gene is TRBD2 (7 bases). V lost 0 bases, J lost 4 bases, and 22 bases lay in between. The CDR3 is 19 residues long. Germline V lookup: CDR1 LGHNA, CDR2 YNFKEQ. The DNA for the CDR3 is TGTGCCAGCAGCCAAGATGCCCTGGCGGGGGCCAGTCTTTACAATGAGCAGTTCTTC. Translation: CASSQDALAGASLYNEQFF.

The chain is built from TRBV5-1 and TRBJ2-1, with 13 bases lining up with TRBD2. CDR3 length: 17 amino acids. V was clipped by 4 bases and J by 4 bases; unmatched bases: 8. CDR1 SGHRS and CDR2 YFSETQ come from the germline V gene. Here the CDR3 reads CASSPRTSGSGYNEQFF. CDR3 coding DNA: TGCGCCAGCAGCCCTCGGACTAGCGGGAGTGGGTACAATGAGCAGTTCTTC.

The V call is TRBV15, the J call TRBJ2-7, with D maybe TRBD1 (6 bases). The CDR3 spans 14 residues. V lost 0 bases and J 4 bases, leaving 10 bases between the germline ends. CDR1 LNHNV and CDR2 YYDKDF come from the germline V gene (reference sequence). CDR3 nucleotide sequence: TGTGCCACCAGCAGAGAGGGGGCTAGTTACGAGCAGTACTTC. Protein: CATSREGASYEQYF.

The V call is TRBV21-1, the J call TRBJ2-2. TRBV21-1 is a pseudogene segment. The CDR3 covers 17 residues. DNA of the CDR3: TGTGCCAGCCGGGGACCCCGCGCCGCGCCGAACACCGGGGAGCTGTTTTTT. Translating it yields CASRGPRAAPNTGELFF.

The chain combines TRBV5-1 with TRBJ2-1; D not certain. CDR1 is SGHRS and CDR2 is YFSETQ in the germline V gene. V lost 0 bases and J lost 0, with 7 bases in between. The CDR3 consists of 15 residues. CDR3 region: CASSLGVSSYNEQFF. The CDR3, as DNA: TGCGCCAGCAGCTTGGGGGTCAGCTCCTACAATGAGCAGTTCTTC.

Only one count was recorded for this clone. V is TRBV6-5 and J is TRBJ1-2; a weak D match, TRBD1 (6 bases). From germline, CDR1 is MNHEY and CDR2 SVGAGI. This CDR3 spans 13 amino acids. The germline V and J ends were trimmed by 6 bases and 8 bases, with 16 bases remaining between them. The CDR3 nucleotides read TGTGCCAGCAGCTTAGCGCAGGGGTTGGGCTACACCTTC. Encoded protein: CASSLAQGLGYTF.

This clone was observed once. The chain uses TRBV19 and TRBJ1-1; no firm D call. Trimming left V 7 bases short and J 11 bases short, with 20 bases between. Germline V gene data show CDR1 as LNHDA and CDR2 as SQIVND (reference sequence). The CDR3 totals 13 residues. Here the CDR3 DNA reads TGTGCCAGTACCAGAGCTCGAAGGGAACGGGCTTTCTTT. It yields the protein CASTRARRERAFF.